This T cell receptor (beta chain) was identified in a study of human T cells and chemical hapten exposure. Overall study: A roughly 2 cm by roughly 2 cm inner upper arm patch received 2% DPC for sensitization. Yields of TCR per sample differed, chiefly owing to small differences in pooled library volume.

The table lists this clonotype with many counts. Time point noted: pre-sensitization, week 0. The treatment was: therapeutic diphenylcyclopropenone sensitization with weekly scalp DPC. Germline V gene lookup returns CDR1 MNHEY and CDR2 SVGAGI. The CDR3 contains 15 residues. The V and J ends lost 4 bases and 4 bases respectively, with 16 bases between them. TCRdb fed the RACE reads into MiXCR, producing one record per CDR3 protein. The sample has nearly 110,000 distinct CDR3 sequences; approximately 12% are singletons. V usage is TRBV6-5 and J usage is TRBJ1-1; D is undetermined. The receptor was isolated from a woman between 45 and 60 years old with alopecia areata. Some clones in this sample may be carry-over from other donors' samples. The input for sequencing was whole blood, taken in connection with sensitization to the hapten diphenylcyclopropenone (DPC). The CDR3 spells CASSSLTLRGTEAFF. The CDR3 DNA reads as TGTGCCAGCAGTTCCTTGACACTTCGGGGCACTGAAGCTTTCTTT.